Shown below are 9 T cell receptor beta chains from a single sample sequenced in a study of blood T cells in healthy people across ages. The second PCR ran about 6 to 12 cycles with a sample-barcoded 5' primer and J-beta primers. A single record per CDR3 protein comes from TCRdb applying MiXCR to the 5' RACE reads. The sample consists of about 650,000 distinct CDR3 sequences, around 52% of them appearing once. The sequencing sample was made of blood. The receptors originated from an elderly woman in good health.

This clonotype came up once. The chain has TRBV27 and TRBJ1-4, with D uncertain. Germline V gene sequence: CDR1 MNHEY, CDR2 SMNVEV (reference sequence). The CDR3 has 12 residues. Trimming shortened V by 8 bases and J by 5 bases, and 9 bases separated the two germline ends. The CDR3 DNA follows: TGTGCCAGCCGGGAATCCAATGAAAAACTGTTTTTT. Amino acids: CASRESNEKLFF.

This clonotype showed up just a few times. The rearrangement uses TRBV28 and TRBJ2-7; D might be TRBD1 (5 bases). V was shortened by 3 bases and J by 3 bases, with 12 bases between the two germline ends. Germline lookup yields CDR1 MDHEN and CDR2 SYDVKM. This CDR3 comprises 14 residues. The CDR3 DNA follows: TGTGCCAGCAGTTTTTCCAGGGTGGGCTACGAGCAGTACTTC. It specifies CASSFSRVGYEQYF. Complete variable domain (other parts from reference TRBV28 and TRBJ2-7): DVKVTQSSRYLVKRTGEKVFLECVQDMDHENMFWYRQDPGLGLRLIYFSYDVKMKEKGDIPEGYSVSREKKERFSLILESASTNQTSMYLCASSFSRVGYEQYFGPGTRLTVT.

This clonotype was counted only a few times. The chain is built from TRBV7-2 and TRBJ2-3, with a weak D call TRBD1 (10 bases). Germline CDR1 and CDR2: SGHTA and FQGNSA. V shed 4 bases and J shed 5 bases, with 16 bases lying between them. The CDR3 totals 15 residues. CDR3 sequence reads: CASSSSGDRGDTQYF. The CDR3 DNA sequence: TGTGCCAGCAGCTCTAGCGGGGACAGGGGAGATACGCAGTATTTT.

The chain combines TRBV28 with TRBJ2-7, with D perhaps matching TRBD2 (7 bases). The CDR3 consists of 15 residues. Germline CDR1 is MDHEN and CDR2 is SYDVKM. Trimming shortened V by 5 bases and J by 0 bases, and 14 bases separated the two germline ends. The CDR3: CASSRGATASYEQYF. CDR3 nucleotide sequence: TGTGCCAGCAGTCGGGGGGCGACAGCCTCCTACGAGCAGTACTTC.

There are many counts of this clonotype. This chain links TRBV5-1 with TRBJ2-1; no clear D. The V gene's germline CDR1 is SGHRS and CDR2 YFSETQ. The CDR3 is 14 amino acids. With 4 bases removed from V and 7 bases from J, the gap between germline ends came to 15 bases. The CDR3 DNA is TGCGCCAGCAGCCCTGGATTGACGCCGAATGAGCAGTTCTTC. It specifies CASSPGLTPNEQFF.

This clonotype has at least ten counts. The V call is TRBV9, the J call TRBJ2-1; 7 bases agree with TRBD2. The CDR3 length is 15 residues. From germline, CDR1 is SGDLS and CDR2 YYNGEE. The junction had 5 bases not matched to a gene; V was cut back by 5 bases and J by 0 bases. The CDR3 DNA reads TGTGCCAGCAGTCCGGGCGGGGGCTCCTACAATGAGCAGTTCTTC. This sequence encodes CASSPGGGSYNEQFF.

V usage is TRBV29-1 and J usage is TRBJ2-2, with 12 positions matching TRBD1. The CDR3 length is 14 residues. Germline CDR1 and CDR2: SQVTM and ANQGSEA. The J segment lost 6 bases and the V segment lost 6 bases, leaving 5 bases of the junction unmatched. Here the CDR3 DNA reads TGCAGCGTGGGACAGGGGGCTGGCGCCGGGGAGCTGTTTTTT. As protein: CSVGQGAGAGELFF.

This chain joins TRBV20-1 and TRBJ1-4; a possible D gene is TRBD1 (6 bases). Germline V gene lookup returns CDR1 DFQATT and CDR2 SNEGSKA (reference sequence). The CDR3 is 13 amino acids. Trimming took 6 bases from V and 6 from J, leaving 14 bases between them. The CDR3 sequence is CSAPDSYYEKLFF. As DNA, the CDR3 is TGCAGTGCCCCGGACAGTTACTATGAAAAACTGTTTTTT.

This clonotype was recorded many times. CDR3 sequence: CASSQDQGHSRETQYF. The DNA for the CDR3 is TGCGCCAGCAGCCAAGACCAGGGACATTCTAGGGAGACCCAGTACTTC. V and J are TRBV4-1 and TRBJ2-5, with D perhaps matching TRBD1 (6 bases). CDR1 MGHRA and CDR2 YSYEKL come from the germline V gene. The V end lost 0 bases, the J end lost 5 bases, and 16 bases lay between the germline ends. CDR3 length equals 16 residues.